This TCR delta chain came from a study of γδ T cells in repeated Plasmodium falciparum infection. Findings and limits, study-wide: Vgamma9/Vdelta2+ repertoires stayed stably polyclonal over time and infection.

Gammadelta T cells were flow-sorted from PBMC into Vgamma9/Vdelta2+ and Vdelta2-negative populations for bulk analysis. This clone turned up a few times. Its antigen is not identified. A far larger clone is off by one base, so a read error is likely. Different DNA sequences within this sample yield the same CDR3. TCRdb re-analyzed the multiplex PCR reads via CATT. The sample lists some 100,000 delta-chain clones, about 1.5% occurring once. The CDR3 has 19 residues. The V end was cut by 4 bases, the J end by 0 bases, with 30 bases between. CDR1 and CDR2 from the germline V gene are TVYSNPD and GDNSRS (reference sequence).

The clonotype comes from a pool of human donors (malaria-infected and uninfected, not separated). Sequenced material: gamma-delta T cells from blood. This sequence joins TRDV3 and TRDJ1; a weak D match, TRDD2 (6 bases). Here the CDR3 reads CASSLPTPNPAVYTDKLIF. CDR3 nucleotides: TGTGCCTCCAGCCTTCCAACTCCGAATCCCGCTGTATACACCGATAAACTCATCTTT.